This T cell receptor beta chain was identified in a study of T cell repertoires in cytomegalovirus infection. Study information: Both a matching HLA type and CMV infection were indicated by public TCR beta signatures. Study-wide findings and caveats: Carriage of CMV together with the relevant HLA was identifiable through cumulative public TCR beta family frequency.

V dropped 2 bases and J dropped 5; count of bases not matched to a gene: 6. This CDR3 is 17 amino acids long. Germline V lookup: CDR1 ENHRY, CDR2 SYGVKD. TCRdb used MiXCR to reprocess the reads, holding one entry per CDR3 protein. This table has approximately 170,000 distinct CDR3 sequences, under 20% appearing once. This clonotype was seen a handful of times. The antigen remains unidentified. V and J are TRBV10-3 and TRBJ2-3, with 14 bases matching TRBD2. The sequenced sample was CD8+ T cells from PBMCs. The source is a human donor in good health (CMV status not recorded). Some clones in this sample may be carry-over from other donors' samples. CDR3 amino acids: CAISEPTSGRARDTQYF. CDR3 bases: TGTGCCATCAGTGAGCCGACTAGCGGGAGGGCGAGAGATACGCAGTATTTT.